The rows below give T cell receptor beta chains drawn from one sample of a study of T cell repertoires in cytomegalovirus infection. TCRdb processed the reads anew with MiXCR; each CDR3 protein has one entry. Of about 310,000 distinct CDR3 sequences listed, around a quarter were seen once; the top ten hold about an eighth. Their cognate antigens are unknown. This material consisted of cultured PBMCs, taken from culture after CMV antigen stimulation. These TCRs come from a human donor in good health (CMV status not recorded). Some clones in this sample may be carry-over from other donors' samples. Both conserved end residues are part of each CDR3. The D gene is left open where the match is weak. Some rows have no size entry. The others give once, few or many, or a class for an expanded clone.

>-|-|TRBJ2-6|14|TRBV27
TGTGCCAGCAGTTTACTTACTGGGGCCAACGTCCTGACTTTC
CASSLLTGANVLTF
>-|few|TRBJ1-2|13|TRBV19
TGTGCCAGTACCCTACAAGGTCGGGATGGCTACACCTTC
CASTLQGRDGYTF
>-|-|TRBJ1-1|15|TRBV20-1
TGCAGTGCTAGAGATCGGGCACAGGGGAACACTGAAGCTTTCTTT
CSARDRAQGNTEAFF
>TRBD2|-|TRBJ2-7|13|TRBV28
TGTGCCAGCAACTTAGGGAGGGGTTACGAGCAGTACTTC
CASNLGRGYEQYF
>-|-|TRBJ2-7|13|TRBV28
TGTGCCAGCAGTTTGCGGTGGAACTACGAGCAGTACTTC
CASSLRWNYEQYF
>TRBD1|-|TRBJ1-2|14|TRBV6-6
TGTGCCAGCAGTCTTGGACAGGAACGCTATGGCTACACCTTC
CASSLGQERYGYTF
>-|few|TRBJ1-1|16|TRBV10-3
TGTGCCATCAGTGGGGGGTATACTAGACTCCCCTTTGAAGCTTTCTTT
CAISGGYTRLPFEAFF
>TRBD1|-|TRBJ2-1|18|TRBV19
TGTGCCAGTAGGACAGGGGGAACACCTCCTGGGGCCCACAATGAGCAGTTCTTC
CASRTGGTPPGAHNEQFF
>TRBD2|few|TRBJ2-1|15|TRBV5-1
TGCGCCAGCAGAAGACTAGCGGGAGGGCAGGATGAGCAGTTCTTC
CASRRLAGGQDEQFF
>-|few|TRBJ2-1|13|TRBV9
TGTGCCAGCAGCGAAGCCGTTTACAATGAGCAGTTCTTC
CASSEAVYNEQFF
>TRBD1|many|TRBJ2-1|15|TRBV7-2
TGTGCCAGCAGCCCGAGACAGGGGGGTGACAATGAGCAGTTCTTC
CASSPRQGGDNEQFF
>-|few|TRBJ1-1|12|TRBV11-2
TGTGCCAGCAGCTTAGTTATAGGTGAAGCTTTCTTT
CASSLVIGEAFF
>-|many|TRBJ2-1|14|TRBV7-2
TGTGCCAGCAGCCCCCGGCCGGATTACAATGAGCAGTTCTTC
CASSPRPDYNEQFF
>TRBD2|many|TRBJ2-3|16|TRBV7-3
TGTGCCAGCAGCTCCCTCCGAGCGGGAGCCGATGATACGCAGTATTTT
CASSSLRAGADDTQYF
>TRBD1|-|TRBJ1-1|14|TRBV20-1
TGCAGTGCTAGAGAGGAGGGGGCTCTCACTGAAGCTTTCTTT
CSAREEGALTEAFF
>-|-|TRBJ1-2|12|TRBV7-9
TGTGCCAGCAGCTTAGAGGCAGGGTCCTTCTACTTC
CASSLEAGSFYF
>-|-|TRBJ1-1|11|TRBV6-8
TGTGCCAGCAGTTACCTCAGTGAAGCTTTCTTT
CASSYLSEAFF
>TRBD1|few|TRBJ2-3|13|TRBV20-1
TGCAGTGCAGAACAGGGGATCACAGATACGCAGTATTTT
CSAEQGITDTQYF